Reported below is one TCR beta chain. The germline V gene encodes CDR1 LGHDT and CDR2 YNNKEL (reference sequence). V lost 3 bases and J lost 5, with 25 bases in between. The CDR3 has 18 amino acids. As the template, RNA transcripts were used to amplify TCR beta CDR3 regions. An initial RT-PCR round employing HTBI primers preceded a second-round multiplex PCR. TCRdb itself ran the multiplex PCR reads through MiXCR, one entry per CDR3 protein. The sample holds about 700,000 distinct CDR3 sequences, about 40% seen once. These data belong to a study of Graves' ophthalmopathy and Graves' hyperthyroidism. No donor had other autoimmune disease, uncontrolled infection, pregnancy or lactation.

The sequenced sample consisted of peripheral blood. The chain has TRBV3-1 and TRBJ2-5; a possible D gene is TRBD1 (6 bases). This TCR came from an adult man with Graves' ophthalmopathy. DNA for the CDR3: TGTGCCAGCAGCCACAAGACCTGGGGGCAGGGCCGGATGGAGACCCAGTACTTC. It specifies CASSHKTWGQGRMETQYF.